Listed below are T cell receptor beta chains from one sample, sequenced in a study of shared clonotypes between healthy human individuals. Sequenced by immunoSEQ multiplex PCR; TCRdb stores in-frame clones only, minus some. The table includes about 2 million clones, approximately 95% detected once. The sequenced sample was naive CD4+ T cells sorted from blood. The receptors come from a man younger than 35 in good health. CDR3s include the opening cysteine and the closing phenylalanine or tryptophan. The D gene is left open where the match is weak. A row's size may be missing; if present it is once, few, many or a size class.

abundance,j_gene,len,d_gene,v_gene,CDR3aa,CDR3nt
.,TRBJ2-7,15,.,TRBV10-3,CAISEFERGLGEQYF,TGTGCCATCAGTGAGTTCGAACGGGGGCTGGGCGAGCAGTACTTC
.,TRBJ1-5,15,.,TRBV5-1,CASSLGTVGGQPQHF,TGCGCCAGCAGCTTGGGGACAGTGGGCGGTCAGCCCCAGCATTTT
.,TRBJ2-7,12,.,TRBV14,CASSRDIYEQYF,TGTGCCAGCAGCCGGGACATTTACGAGCAGTACTTC
.,TRBJ2-5,15,.,TRBV5-1,CASSLGRGAQETQYF,TGCGCCAGCAGCTTGGGTCGCGGGGCTCAAGAGACCCAGTACTTC
once,TRBJ2-7,16,TRBD1,TRBV11-1,CASSPLAGDSHYEQYF,TGTGCCAGCAGCCCTCTAGCCGGGGACAGTCACTACGAGCAGTACTTC
.,TRBJ1-6,15,.,TRBV6-1,CASTDQGPGNSPLHF,TGTGCCAGCACCGATCAGGGCCCAGGGAATTCACCCCTCCACTTT
once,TRBJ1-2,15,.,TRBV2,CASSDYREAKDGYTF,TGTGCCAGCAGTGACTACAGGGAGGCAAAGGATGGCTACACCTTC
.,TRBJ2-3,17,.,TRBV7-9,CASSSTLSPSETDTQYF,TGTGCCAGCAGCTCTACCCTTTCCCCTTCAGAGACAGATACGCAGTATTTT
.,TRBJ1-1,13,.,TRBV18,CASSGQEGAEAFF,TGTGCCAGCTCCGGCCAGGAGGGGGCTGAAGCTTTCTTT
.,TRBJ1-1,11,.,TRBV11-2,CASSPLTEAFF,TGTGCCAGCAGCCCTCTCACTGAAGCTTTCTTT
.,TRBJ2-3,13,.,TRBV28,CAAGDGGTDTQYF,TGTGCAGCAGGGGACGGGGGTACAGATACGCAGTATTTT
.,TRBJ2-1,17,TRBD1,TRBV7-6,CASSLNSVGQSYNEQFF,TGTGCCAGCAGCTTAAACTCCGTGGGACAGAGTTACAATGAGCAGTTCTTC
.,TRBJ1-1,14,.,TRBV2,CASSEGRMNTEAFF,TGTGCCAGCAGTGAAGGACGGATGAACACTGAAGCTTTCTTT
few,TRBJ1-3,15,.,TRBV19,CASMYLQGGRNTIYF,TGTGCCAGTATGTACCTACAGGGAGGGAGAAACACCATATATTTT
few,TRBJ1-6,13,.,TRBV7-9,CASSSDFNSPLHF,TGTGCCAGCAGCTCCGACTTTAATTCACCCCTCCACTTT
.,TRBJ2-5,14,TRBD1,TRBV7-9,CASSLGTGQETQYF,TGTGCCAGCAGCTTAGGGACAGGGCAAGAGACCCAGTACTTC
.,TRBJ2-5,15,TRBD2,TRBV6-1,CASSGGLAGAETQYF,TGTGCCAGCAGTGGGGGACTAGCGGGAGCGGAGACCCAGTACTTC
.,TRBJ1-6,14,TRBD1,TRBV6-5,CASSPTGDNSPLHF,TGTGCCAGCAGTCCGACAGGGGACAATTCACCCCTCCACTTT
.,TRBJ2-3,15,TRBD1,TRBV7-9,CASSDGTGATDTQYF,TGTGCCAGCAGCGACGGGACAGGGGCCACAGATACGCAGTATTTT
.,TRBJ1-1,14,.,TRBV6-1,CASSFAGGNTEAFF,TGTGCCAGCAGTTTTGCCGGGGGGAACACTGAAGCTTTCTTT